This entry lists 5 T cell receptor beta chains sequenced from one sample in a study of Ad26.COV2.S vaccination and SARS-CoV-2 variants. Treatment specified: about 20 received Ad26.COV2.S at low or high dose, single or two shots; a few received placebo; per-sample allocation not given. Following the first vaccine or placebo injection, samples were taken on day 63. Assay used: immunoSEQ multiplex PCR; TCRdb lists only in-frame clones, some missing. Counted here are about 350,000 clones, approximately 86% occurring once; the ten biggest clones make up around 11%. The sequencing used peripheral blood, collected in a trial of Ad26.COV2.S vaccine versus placebo. The origin of the receptors is a person aged 18-65 years who received the Ad26.COV2.S COVID-19 vaccine or a placebo.

V gene TRBV28 combines with J gene TRBJ2-7; D gene ambiguous. This CDR3 is built from 13 residues. From germline, CDR1 is MDHEN and CDR2 SYDVKM. V was pared by 3 bases and J by 0 bases, with 6 bases between. The CDR3 region is CASSLEFSYEQYF. The CDR3 coding sequence is TGTGCCAGCAGTTTGGAATTCTCCTACGAGCAGTACTTC.

The CDR3 reads CASRGDSLNNPSDYGYTF. CDR3 nucleotide sequence: TGTGCCAGCAGGGGAGACAGCCTTAATAACCCTTCGGACTATGGCTACACCTTC. The chain links TRBV13 to TRBJ1-2, with D maybe TRBD1 (5 bases). Germline V gene sequence: CDR1 PRHDT, CDR2 FYEKMQ (reference sequence). CDR3 length equals 18 residues. V was trimmed by 6 bases and J by 3 bases, leaving 26 bases between them.

This clone was counted only a few times. The chain is built from TRBV6-2 or TRBV6-3 and TRBJ2-7; possibly TRBD2 for D (6 bases). With 0 bases removed from V and 5 bases from J, the gap between germline ends came to 8 bases. The CDR3 loop spans 13 amino acids. CDR1 is MNHEY and CDR2 is SVGEGT in the germline V gene. Written as DNA, the CDR3 is TGTGCCAGCAGTTACTCGGAGGGGAACGAGCAGTACTTC. It codes for CASSYSEGNEQYF.

This sequence joins TRBV4-1 and TRBJ2-7; D remains unclear. Germline V gives CDR1 MGHRA, CDR2 YSYEKL. The CDR3 is 13 residues long. With 0 bases removed from V and 6 bases from J, the gap between germline ends came to 9 bases. The chain's CDR3 is CASSQDPGPEQYF. CDR3 coding DNA: TGCGCCAGCAGCCAAGATCCCGGGCCCGAGCAGTACTTC.

The chain links TRBV28 to TRBJ1-1; TRBD1 is a possible D gene (5 bases). Deletions cut 3 bases from V and 7 bases from J, with 12 bases between. Germline V CDR1 and CDR2: MDHEN, SYDVKM. This CDR3 is built from 13 residues. In nucleotides, the CDR3 is TGTGCCAGCAGTTTTATACAGGAGAATGAAGCTTTCTTT. It translates to CASSFIQENEAFF.